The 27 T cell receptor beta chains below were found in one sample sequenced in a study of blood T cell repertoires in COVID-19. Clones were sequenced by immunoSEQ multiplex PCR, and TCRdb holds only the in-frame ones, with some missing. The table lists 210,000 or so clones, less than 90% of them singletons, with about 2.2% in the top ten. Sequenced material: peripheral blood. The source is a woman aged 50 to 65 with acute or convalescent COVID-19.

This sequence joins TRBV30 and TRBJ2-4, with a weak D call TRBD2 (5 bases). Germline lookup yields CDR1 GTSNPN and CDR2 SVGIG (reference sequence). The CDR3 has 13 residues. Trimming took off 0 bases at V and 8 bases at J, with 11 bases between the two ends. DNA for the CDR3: TGTGCCTGGAGTGTACGGAAGGGAGACATTCAGTACTTC. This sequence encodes CAWSVRKGDIQYF. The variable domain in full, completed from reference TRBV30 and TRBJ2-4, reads SQTIHQWPATLVQPVGSPLSLECTVEGTSNPNLYWYRQAAGRGLQLLFYSVGIGQISSEVPQNLSASRPQDRQFILSSKKLLLSDSGFYLCAWSVRKGDIQYFGAGTRLSVL.

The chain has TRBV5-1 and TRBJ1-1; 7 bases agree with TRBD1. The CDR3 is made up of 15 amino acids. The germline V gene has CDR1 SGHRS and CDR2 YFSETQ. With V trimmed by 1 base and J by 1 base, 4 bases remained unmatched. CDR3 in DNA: TGCGCCAGCAGCTTGTTACGACAGGGGAACACTGAAGCTTTCTTT. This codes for CASSLLRQGNTEAFF.

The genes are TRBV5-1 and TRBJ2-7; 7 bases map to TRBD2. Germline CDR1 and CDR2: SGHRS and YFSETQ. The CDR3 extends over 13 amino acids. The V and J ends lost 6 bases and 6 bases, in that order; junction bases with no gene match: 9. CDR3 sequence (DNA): TGCGCCAGCAACCCACGCGGGAGTGGCGAGCAGTACTTC. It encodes CASNPRGSGEQYF.

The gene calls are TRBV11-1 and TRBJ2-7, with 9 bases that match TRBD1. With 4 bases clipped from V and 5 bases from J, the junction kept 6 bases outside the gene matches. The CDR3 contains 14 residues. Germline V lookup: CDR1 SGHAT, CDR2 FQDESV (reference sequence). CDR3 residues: CASSYRDRDHEQYF. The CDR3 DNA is TGTGCCAGCAGCTACCGGGACAGGGACCACGAGCAGTACTTC.

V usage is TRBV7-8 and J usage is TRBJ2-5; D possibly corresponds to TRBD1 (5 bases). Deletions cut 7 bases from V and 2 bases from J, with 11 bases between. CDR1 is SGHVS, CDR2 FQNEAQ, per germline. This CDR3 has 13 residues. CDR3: CASIQGYQETQYF. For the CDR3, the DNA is TGTGCCAGCATTCAGGGTTATCAAGAGACCCAGTACTTC.

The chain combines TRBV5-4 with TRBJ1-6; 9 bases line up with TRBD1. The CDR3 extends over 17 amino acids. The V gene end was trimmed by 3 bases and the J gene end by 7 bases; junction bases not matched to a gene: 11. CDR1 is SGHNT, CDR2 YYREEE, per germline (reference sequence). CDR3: CASSYSPGQGRNSPLHF. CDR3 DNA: TGTGCCAGCAGCTATAGCCCGGGACAGGGCAGAAATTCACCCCTCCACTTT.

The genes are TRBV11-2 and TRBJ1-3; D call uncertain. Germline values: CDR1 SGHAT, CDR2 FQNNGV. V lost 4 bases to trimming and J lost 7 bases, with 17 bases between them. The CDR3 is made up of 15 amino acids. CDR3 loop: CASSSSYDRGNTIYF. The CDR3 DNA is TGTGCCAGCAGCTCTAGTTATGACCGAGGGAACACCATATATTTT.

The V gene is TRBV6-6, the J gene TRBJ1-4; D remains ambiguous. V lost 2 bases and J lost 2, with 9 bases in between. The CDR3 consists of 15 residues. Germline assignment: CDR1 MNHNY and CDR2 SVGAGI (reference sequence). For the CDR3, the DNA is TGTGCCAGCAGTTACCCCGACGGGACTAATGAAAAACTGTTTTTT. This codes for CASSYPDGTNEKLFF.

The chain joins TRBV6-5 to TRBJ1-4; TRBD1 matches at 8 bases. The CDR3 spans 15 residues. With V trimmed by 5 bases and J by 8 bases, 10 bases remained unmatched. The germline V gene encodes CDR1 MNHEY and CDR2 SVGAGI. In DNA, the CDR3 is TGTGCCAGCAGTCCCGGACAGGGACAAGCGGAAAAACTGTTTTTT. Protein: CASSPGQGQAEKLFF.

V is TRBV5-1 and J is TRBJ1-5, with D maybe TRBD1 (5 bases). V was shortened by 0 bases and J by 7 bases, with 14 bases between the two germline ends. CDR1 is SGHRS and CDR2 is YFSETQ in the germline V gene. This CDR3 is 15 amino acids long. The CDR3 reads CASSLDGAGWQPQHF. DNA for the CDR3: TGCGCCAGCAGCTTGGATGGGGCGGGATGGCAGCCCCAGCATTTT.

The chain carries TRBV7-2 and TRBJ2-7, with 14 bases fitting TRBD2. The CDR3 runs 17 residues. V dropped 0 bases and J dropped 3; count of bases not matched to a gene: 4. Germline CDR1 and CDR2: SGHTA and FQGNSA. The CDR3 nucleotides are TGTGCCAGCAGCTTAGCCCGGACTAGCGGGGGGAGCTACGAGCAGTACTTC. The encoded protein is CASSLARTSGGSYEQYF. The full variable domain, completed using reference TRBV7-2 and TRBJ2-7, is GAGVSQSPSNKVTEKGKDVELRCDPISGHTALYWYRQSLGQGLEFLIYFQGNSAPDKSGLPSDRFSAERTGGSVSTLTIQRTQQEDSAVYLCASSLARTSGGSYEQYFGPGTRLTVT.

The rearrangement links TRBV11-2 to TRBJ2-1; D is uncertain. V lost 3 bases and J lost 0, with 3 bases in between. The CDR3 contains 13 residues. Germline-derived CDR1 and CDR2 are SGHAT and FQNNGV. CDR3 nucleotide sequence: TGTGCCAGCAGCTTTAGCTCCTACAATGAGCAGTTCTTC. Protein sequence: CASSFSSYNEQFF. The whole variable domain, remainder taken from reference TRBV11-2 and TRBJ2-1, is EAGVAQSPRYKIIEKRQSVAFWCNPISGHATLYWYQQILGQGPKLLIQFQNNGVVDDSQLPKDRFSAERLKGVDSTLKIQPAKLEDSAVYLCASSFSSYNEQFFGPGTRLTVL.

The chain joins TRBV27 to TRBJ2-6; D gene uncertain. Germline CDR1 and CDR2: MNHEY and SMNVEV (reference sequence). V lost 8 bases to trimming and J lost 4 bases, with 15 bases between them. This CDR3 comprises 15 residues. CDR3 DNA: TGTGCCAGCGGTCTGGGCGAAGGAGGGGCCAACGTCCTGACTTTC. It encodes CASGLGEGGANVLTF.

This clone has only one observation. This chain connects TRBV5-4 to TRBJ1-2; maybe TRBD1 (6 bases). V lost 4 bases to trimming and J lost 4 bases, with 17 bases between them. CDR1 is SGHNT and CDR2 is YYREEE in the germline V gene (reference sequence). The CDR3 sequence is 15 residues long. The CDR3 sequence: CASSTYRDSGYGYTF. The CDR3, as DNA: TGTGCCAGCAGCACGTACAGGGATTCAGGCTATGGCTACACCTTC.

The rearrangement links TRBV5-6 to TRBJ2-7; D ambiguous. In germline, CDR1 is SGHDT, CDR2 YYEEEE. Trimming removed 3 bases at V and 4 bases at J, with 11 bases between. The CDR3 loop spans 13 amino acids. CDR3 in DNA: TGTGCCAGCAGCTCGGGTCAACGGTACGAGCAGTACTTC. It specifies CASSSGQRYEQYF.

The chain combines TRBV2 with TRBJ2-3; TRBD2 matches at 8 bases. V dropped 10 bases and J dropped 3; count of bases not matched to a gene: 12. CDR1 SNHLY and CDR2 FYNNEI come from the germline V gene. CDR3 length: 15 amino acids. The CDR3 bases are TGTGCCATACAAAAACTAGCGGAGGCTACAGATACGCAGTATTTT. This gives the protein CAIQKLAEATDTQYF. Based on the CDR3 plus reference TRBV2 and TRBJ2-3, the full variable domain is EPEVTQTPSHQVTQMGQEVILRCVPISNHLYFYWYRQILGQKVEFLVSFYNNEISEKSEIFDDQFSVERPDGSNFTLKIRSTKLEDSAMYFCAIQKLAEATDTQYFGPGTRLTVL.

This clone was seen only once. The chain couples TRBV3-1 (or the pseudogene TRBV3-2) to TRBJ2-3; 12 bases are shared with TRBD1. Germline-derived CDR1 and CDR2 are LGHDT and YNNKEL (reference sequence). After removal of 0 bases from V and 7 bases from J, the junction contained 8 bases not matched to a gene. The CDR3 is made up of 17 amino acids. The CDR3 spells CASSQEFGGQGAYTQYF. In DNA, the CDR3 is TGTGCCAGCAGCCAAGAATTTGGGGGACAGGGGGCATATACGCAGTATTTT.

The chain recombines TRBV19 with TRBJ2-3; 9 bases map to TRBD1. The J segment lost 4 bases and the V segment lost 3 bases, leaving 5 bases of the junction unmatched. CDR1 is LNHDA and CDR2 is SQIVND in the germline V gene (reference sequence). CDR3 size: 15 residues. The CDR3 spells CASSMRTGVADTQYF. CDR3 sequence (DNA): TGTGCCAGTAGTATGAGGACAGGGGTGGCAGATACGCAGTATTTT.

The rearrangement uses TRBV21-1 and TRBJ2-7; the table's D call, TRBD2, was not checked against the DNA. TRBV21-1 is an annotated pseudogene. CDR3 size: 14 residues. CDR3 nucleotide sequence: TGTGCCAGCAGCCCTATAGCGGGAGGCTACGAGCAGTACTTC. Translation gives CASSPIAGGYEQYF.

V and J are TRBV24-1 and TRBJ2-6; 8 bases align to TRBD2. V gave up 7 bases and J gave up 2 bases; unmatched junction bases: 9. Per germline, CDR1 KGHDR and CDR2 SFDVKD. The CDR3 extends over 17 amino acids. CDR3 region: CATRKEREFAGANVLTF. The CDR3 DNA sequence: TGTGCCACCAGGAAGGAGCGGGAGTTCGCTGGGGCCAACGTCCTGACTTTC.

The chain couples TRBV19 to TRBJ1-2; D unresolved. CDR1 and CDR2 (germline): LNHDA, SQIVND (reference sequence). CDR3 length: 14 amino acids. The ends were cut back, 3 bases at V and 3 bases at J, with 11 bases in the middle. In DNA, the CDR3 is TGTGCCAGTAGTATCGCCTTAACAGACTATGGCTACACCTTC. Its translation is CASSIALTDYGYTF.

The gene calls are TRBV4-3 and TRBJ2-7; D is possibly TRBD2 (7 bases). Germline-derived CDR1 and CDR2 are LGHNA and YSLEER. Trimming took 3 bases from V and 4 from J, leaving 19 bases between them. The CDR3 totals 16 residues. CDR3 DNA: TGCGCCAGCAGCCAGGGATCTGGGGGGGGCCGGTACGAGCAGTACTTC. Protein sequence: CASSQGSGGGRYEQYF.

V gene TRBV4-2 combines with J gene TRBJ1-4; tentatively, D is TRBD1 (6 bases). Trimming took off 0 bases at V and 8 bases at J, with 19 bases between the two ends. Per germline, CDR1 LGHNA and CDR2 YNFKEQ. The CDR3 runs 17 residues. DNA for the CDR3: TGTGCCAGCAGCCAAGATTTGGTCCAGACAGGTGCCGAAAAACTGTTTTTT. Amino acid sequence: CASSQDLVQTGAEKLFF.

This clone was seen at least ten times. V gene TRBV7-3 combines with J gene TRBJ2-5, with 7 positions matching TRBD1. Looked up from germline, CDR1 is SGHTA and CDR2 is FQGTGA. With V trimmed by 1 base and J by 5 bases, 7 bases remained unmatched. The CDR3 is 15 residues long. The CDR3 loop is CASSLRPGQRETQYF. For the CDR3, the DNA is TGTGCCAGCAGCTTAAGGCCGGGACAGAGGGAGACCCAGTACTTC.

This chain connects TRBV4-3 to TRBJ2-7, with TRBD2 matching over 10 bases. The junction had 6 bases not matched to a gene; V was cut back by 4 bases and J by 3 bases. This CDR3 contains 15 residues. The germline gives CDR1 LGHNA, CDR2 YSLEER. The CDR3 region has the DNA TGCGCCAGCAGCCCGGGGACTAGCGCGATCTACGAGCAGTACTTC. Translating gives CASSPGTSAIYEQYF.

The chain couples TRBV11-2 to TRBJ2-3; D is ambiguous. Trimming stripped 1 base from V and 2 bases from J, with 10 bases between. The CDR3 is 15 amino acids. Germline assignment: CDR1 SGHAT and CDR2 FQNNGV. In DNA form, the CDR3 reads TGTGCCAGCAGCTTAGCCCAGGAATACACAGATACGCAGTATTTT. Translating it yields CASSLAQEYTDTQYF.

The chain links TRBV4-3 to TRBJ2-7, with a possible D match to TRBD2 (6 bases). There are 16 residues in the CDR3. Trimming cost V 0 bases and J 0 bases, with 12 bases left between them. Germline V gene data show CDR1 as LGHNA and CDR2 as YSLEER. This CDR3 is CASSQDWPGVSYEQYF. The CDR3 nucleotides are TGCGCCAGCAGCCAAGATTGGCCGGGGGTCTCCTACGAGCAGTACTTC.